This T cell receptor beta chain was captured in a study of monozygotic twins with inflammatory bowel disease. Whole-study results and caveats: The study found lower TCRbeta diversity (inverse Simpson) in IBD patients than in healthy co-twins. Healthy twins showed more clonotype sharing with others than IBD patients, especially patients with disease activity.

Worth noting for this clonotype: Its antigen is unknown.

The CDR3 is made up of 17 amino acids. TCRdb re-called the 5' RACE reads and shows each CDR3 protein once, DNA omitted. Its clone listing holds approximately 400,000 distinct CDR3 sequences. The rearrangement links TRBV21-1 to TRBJ1-5. TRBV21-1 is annotated as a pseudogene. The TCR originated in a human donor with ulcerative colitis or Crohn's disease, or a healthy co-twin of an affected twin (not recorded which). The sample taken for sequencing was blood. The CDR3 loop is CASSNPSTPGGNQPQHF.